This TCR beta chain came from a study of Ad26.COV2.S vaccination and SARS-CoV-2 variants (TCRdb year 2021). The study in broad terms: Donors in the vaccine arm were drawn from COV1001, a phase I-IIa trial of Ad26.COV2.S in healthy adults that was multicentre, randomized, double-blind and placebo-controlled. Investigators did not know the trial group allocation while performing experiments and assessing outcomes. Dosing of Ad26.COV2.S was intramuscular, at either 5x10^10 or 1x10^11 viral particles, delivered as one shot or as two shots spaced 56 days apart. A total of 32 samples were included in the TCR-sequenced set, comprising some 20 Ad26.COV2.S vaccine recipients, 5 placebo recipients and 8 SARS-CoV-2 convalescent individuals. The specificity and breadth of SARS-CoV-2-reactive T cell receptors after Ad26.COV2.S vaccination were assessed by TCRbeta repertoire sequencing. Trial participants were randomized into five groups of five, in which low-dose or high-dose Ad26.COV2.S was given once or twice, or placebo was given on both occasions. General findings and caveats noted by the study authors: Ad26.COV2.S recipients had higher spike-specific TCR breadth than placebo recipients (P = 0.0014). The authors noted that total T cell responses may have been underestimated by the TCR breadth and depth analyses. The study was not powered to compare responses between vaccine doses or regimens. Vaccine and placebo recipients had comparable non-spike TCR breadth, which fits with the vaccine containing only spike. Substantial breadth of spike-specific CD8+ and CD4+ T cell responses was reported after vaccination.

According to the study, the label for this sample's treatment or condition signals: roughly 19 received Ad26.COV2.S at low or high dose, single or two shots; about 5 received placebo; per-sample allocation not given. Repertoires of vaccine and placebo recipients were sequenced from samples taken on day 63 after the first injection. Between 29 July and 7 August 2020, Cohort 1b enrolled about 27 adults aged 18-55 years at one site in Boston, USA. Ad26.COV2.S was a replication-incompetent adenovirus type 26 vector expressing a prefusion-stabilized SARS-CoV-2 spike protein from the original Wuhan strain. About this clone: What antigen it recognizes has not been identified. The input lacks base qualities; no much larger clone sits a single base away.

Here V drops 3 bases and J drops 2 bases, and the junction holds 5 bases not matched to any gene. The germline V gene gives CDR1 as KGHSH and CDR2 as LQKENI. The CDR3, cysteine through phenylalanine, is 16 amino acids long. CDR3 DNA only is kept here, 48 bases in frame from base 1. TCRbeta CDR3 regions were sequenced with the immunoSEQ Assay. After extraction, genomic DNA underwent amplification by bias-controlled multiplex PCR, followed by high-throughput sequencing. The authors' analysis ran thus. To quantify the absolute abundance of each unique TCRbeta CDR3 region, sequences were collapsed and filtered. Usable DNA was measured by amplifying reference genes present in all nucleated cells, and TCRbeta template counts were normalized to that usable DNA to estimate T cell fraction. Repertoire TCRs were annotated as SARS-CoV-2-specific when V gene, CDR3 amino acid sequence and J gene were exactly matched to a known reactive TCR set. The reference SARS-CoV-2 TCR set was obtained from MIRA and was filtered for enrichment in COVID-19-positive ImmuneCODE repertoires, whereby public or cross-reactive TCRs were removed. Using the MIRA antigens, annotated TCRs were further analysed by specific ORF or by position within an ORF. Breadth was defined as the number of annotated unique rearrangements divided by the total number of unique productive rearrangements, and depth was defined as the summed frequency of the annotated unique rearrangements. TCR breadth was compared between groups using two-sided Wilcoxon rank-sum tests. TCRdb's version of the immuneACCESS table is confined to in-frame rearrangements and falls short of the full clone set. An unresolved V gene accounts for under half of the shortfall where checked; the remainder is of unknown origin. V and J calls and clone size are given by that table; D and trimming were obtained from the DNA. For this sample the table gives roughly 500,000 clones, of which 85% to 90% were detected only once. The top ten clones comprise approximately 2.5% of the sample.

The source was peripheral blood, collected in a trial of Ad26.COV2.S vaccine versus placebo. The clonotype originates from a person between 18 and 65 years old who received the Ad26.COV2.S COVID-19 vaccine or a placebo. The rearranged segments are TRBV18 and TRBJ1-5; TRBD1 aligns with 9 central bases. This receptor carries the CDR3 CASSPAQGARNQPQHF. The nucleotide sequence reads as follows: TGTGCCAGCTCACCTGCACAGGGGGCTCGCAATCAGCCCCAGCATTTT.